A selection of T cell receptor beta chains follows, all from one sample in a study of blood T cell repertoires in COVID-19. Libraries were prepared by immunoSEQ multiplex PCR; TCRdb keeps only in-frame clonotypes and omits some of them. The sample holds 150,000 to 200,000 clones; under 90% are singletons and the top ten take approximately 19%. Sequences were obtained from peripheral blood. Source of these receptors: a woman over 75 with acute or convalescent COVID-19. The CDR3 runs from the conserved cysteine through the conserved F or W. Each record gives: D gene, V gene, CDR3 length, clone size, J gene, CDR3 protein, CDR3 DNA. D genes are given only for firm matches. The listing skips clone size in some rows; elsewhere it reads once, few, many or a size class.

d_gene: TRBD1; v_gene: TRBV7-9; len: 15; abundance: .; j_gene: TRBJ1-2; CDR3aa: CASSLRDRALGKYTF; CDR3nt: TGTGCCAGCAGCCTCCGGGACAGGGCCCTCGGAAAGTACACCTTC
d_gene: TRBD2; v_gene: TRBV6-6; len: 15; abundance: .; j_gene: TRBJ2-3; CDR3aa: CASRPKRELGDTQYF; CDR3nt: TGTGCCAGCAGACCTAAGCGGGAGTTAGGAGATACGCAGTATTTT
d_gene: TRBD1; v_gene: TRBV11-2; len: 14; abundance: .; j_gene: TRBJ1-5; CDR3aa: CASSLTGGDQPQHF; CDR3nt: TGTGCCAGCAGCCTGACAGGGGGAGATCAGCCCCAGCATTTT
d_gene: .; v_gene: TRBV7-9; len: 12; abundance: .; j_gene: TRBJ2-7; CDR3aa: CASSANFGEQYF; CDR3nt: TGTGCCAGCAGCGCTAATTTTGGCGAGCAGTACTTC
d_gene: .; v_gene: TRBV6-6; len: 15; abundance: .; j_gene: TRBJ2-4; CDR3aa: CASSQTSGTKNIQYF; CDR3nt: TGTGCCAGCAGCCAAACATCGGGAACCAAAAACATTCAGTACTTC
d_gene: TRBD1; v_gene: TRBV5-1; len: 14; abundance: .; j_gene: TRBJ2-7; CDR3aa: CASSLPTGDYEQYF; CDR3nt: TGCGCCAGCAGCTTACCGACAGGGGACTACGAGCAGTACTTC
d_gene: .; v_gene: TRBV9; len: 15; abundance: .; j_gene: TRBJ1-4; CDR3aa: CASSVGRRMNEKLFF; CDR3nt: TGTGCCAGCAGCGTAGGGAGACGGATGAATGAAAAACTGTTTTTT
d_gene: .; v_gene: TRBV6-4; len: 14; abundance: few; j_gene: TRBJ2-6; CDR3aa: CASRTDSGANVLTF; CDR3nt: TGTGCCAGCAGGACAGATTCTGGGGCCAACGTCCTGACTTTC
d_gene: .; v_gene: TRBV7-2; len: 15; abundance: .; j_gene: TRBJ1-1; CDR3aa: CASTVARFGRTEAFF; CDR3nt: TGTGCCAGCACCGTGGCGAGATTTGGGAGGACTGAAGCTTTCTTT
d_gene: TRBD2; v_gene: TRBV6-5; len: 16; abundance: .; j_gene: TRBJ2-2; CDR3aa: CASSYSSGRYTGELFF; CDR3nt: TGTGCCAGCAGTTACTCTAGCGGGAGGTACACCGGGGAGCTGTTTTTT
d_gene: .; v_gene: TRBV2; len: 14; abundance: .; j_gene: TRBJ2-5; CDR3aa: CASLRGQSGETQYF; CDR3nt: TGTGCCAGCCTGAGAGGACAGTCAGGGGAGACCCAGTACTTC
d_gene: TRBD2; v_gene: TRBV29-1; len: 14; abundance: once; j_gene: TRBJ2-3; CDR3aa: CSVLGGSVTDTQYF; CDR3nt: TGCAGCGTTCTAGGCGGGAGTGTGACAGATACGCAGTATTTT
d_gene: .; v_gene: TRBV18; len: 14; abundance: .; j_gene: TRBJ1-2; CDR3aa: CASSPPDRGYGYTF; CDR3nt: TGTGCCAGCTCACCACCGGATAGGGGCTATGGCTACACCTTC
d_gene: TRBD1; v_gene: TRBV5-1; len: 13; abundance: .; j_gene: TRBJ2-3; CDR3aa: CASSRGLGDTQYF; CDR3nt: TGCGCCAGCAGCAGGGGGCTAGGTGATACGCAGTATTTT
d_gene: .; v_gene: TRBV3-1/TRBV3-2; len: 13; abundance: .; j_gene: TRBJ1-1; CDR3aa: CASSAVSNTEAFF; CDR3nt: TGTGCCAGCAGTGCAGTAAGTAACACTGAAGCTTTCTTT
d_gene: .; v_gene: TRBV2; len: 13; abundance: .; j_gene: TRBJ1-1; CDR3aa: CASSWGRNTEAFF; CDR3nt: TGTGCCAGCAGCTGGGGCAGGAACACTGAAGCTTTCTTT
d_gene: .; v_gene: TRBV6-9; len: 19; abundance: .; j_gene: TRBJ1-4; CDR3aa: CASSLISGRGFSLDEKLFF; CDR3nt: TGTGCCAGCAGTTTAATCTCGGGCAGGGGTTTTTCTTTGGATGAAAAACTGTTTTTT
d_gene: TRBD1; v_gene: TRBV14; len: 14; abundance: .; j_gene: TRBJ2-7; CDR3aa: CASSLIGGAYEQYF; CDR3nt: TGTGCCAGCAGCCTGATAGGGGGCGCATACGAGCAGTACTTC
d_gene: .; v_gene: TRBV5-1; len: 14; abundance: .; j_gene: TRBJ1-2; CDR3aa: CASSLVQNNYGYTF; CDR3nt: TGCGCCAGCAGCTTGGTACAGAATAACTATGGCTACACCTTC
d_gene: .; v_gene: TRBV5-1; len: 14; abundance: .; j_gene: TRBJ2-5; CDR3aa: CASSFEGDQETQYF; CDR3nt: TGCGCCAGCAGCTTTGAGGGGGACCAAGAGACCCAGTACTTC
d_gene: .; v_gene: TRBV15; len: 15; abundance: few; j_gene: TRBJ1-5; CDR3aa: CATLPGGISNQPQHF; CDR3nt: TGTGCCACCCTCCCCGGAGGCATTAGCAATCAGCCCCAGCATTTT
d_gene: TRBD1; v_gene: TRBV6-2/TRBV6-3; len: 15; abundance: few; j_gene: TRBJ1-5; CDR3aa: CASSYVDRGRQPQHF; CDR3nt: TGTGCCAGCAGTTACGTGGACAGGGGGCGACAGCCCCAGCATTTT
d_gene: TRBD1; v_gene: TRBV11-2; len: 15; abundance: .; j_gene: TRBJ2-7; CDR3aa: CASSGTGTGRSEQYF; CDR3nt: TGTGCCAGCAGCGGAACCGGGACAGGGCGCTCCGAGCAGTACTTC
d_gene: TRBD1; v_gene: TRBV19; len: 15; abundance: .; j_gene: TRBJ1-1; CDR3aa: CASSHRQGTNTEAFF; CDR3nt: TGTGCCAGTAGCCATCGACAGGGTACGAACACTGAAGCTTTCTTT
d_gene: .; v_gene: TRBV5-1; len: 14; abundance: .; j_gene: TRBJ2-5; CDR3aa: CASSLGRAQETQYF; CDR3nt: TGCGCCAGCAGCTTGGGGAGGGCCCAAGAGACCCAGTACTTC
d_gene: .; v_gene: TRBV4-3; len: 12; abundance: .; j_gene: TRBJ1-2; CDR3aa: CASSHGSYGYTF; CDR3nt: TGCGCCAGCAGCCACGGGTCCTATGGCTACACCTTC
d_gene: .; v_gene: TRBV4-1; len: 14; abundance: .; j_gene: TRBJ1-1; CDR3aa: CASSQHRDSTEAFF; CDR3nt: TGCGCCAGCAGCCAGCACCGGGACTCCACTGAAGCTTTCTTT
d_gene: TRBD2; v_gene: TRBV3-1/TRBV3-2; len: 12; abundance: few; j_gene: TRBJ2-3; CDR3aa: CASSLRTSVTYF; CDR3nt: TGTGCCAGCAGCCTAAGGACTAGCGTAACGTATTTT
d_gene: .; v_gene: TRBV23-1; len: 19; abundance: .; j_gene: TRBJ1-4; CDR3aa: CASSQVRGGAYTTNEKLFF; CDR3nt: TGCGCCAGCAGTCAAGTCCGGGGAGGGGCCTATACAACTAATGAAAAACTGTTTTTT
d_gene: .; v_gene: TRBV5-4; len: 13; abundance: .; j_gene: TRBJ1-2; CDR3aa: CASSFRRDGGYTF; CDR3nt: TGTGCCAGCAGCTTCCGGAGGGATGGAGGCTACACCTTC